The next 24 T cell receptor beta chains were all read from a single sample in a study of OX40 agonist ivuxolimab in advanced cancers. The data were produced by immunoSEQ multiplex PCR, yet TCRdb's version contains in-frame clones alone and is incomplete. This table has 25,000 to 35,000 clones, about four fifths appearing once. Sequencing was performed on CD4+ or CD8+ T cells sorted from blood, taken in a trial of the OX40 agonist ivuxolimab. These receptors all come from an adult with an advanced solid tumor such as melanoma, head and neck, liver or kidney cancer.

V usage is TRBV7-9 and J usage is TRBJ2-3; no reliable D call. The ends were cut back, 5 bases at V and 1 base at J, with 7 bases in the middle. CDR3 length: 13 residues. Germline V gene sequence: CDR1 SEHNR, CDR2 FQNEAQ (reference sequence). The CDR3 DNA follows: TGTGCCAGCAGCCCACGGGGCACAGATACGCAGTATTTT. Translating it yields CASSPRGTDTQYF.

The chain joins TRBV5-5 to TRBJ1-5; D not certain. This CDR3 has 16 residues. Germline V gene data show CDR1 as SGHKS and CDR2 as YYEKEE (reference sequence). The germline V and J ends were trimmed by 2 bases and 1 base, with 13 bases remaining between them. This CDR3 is CASSFGVVRSNQPQHF. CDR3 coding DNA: TGTGCCAGCAGCTTTGGGGTAGTGAGAAGCAATCAGCCCCAGCATTTT.

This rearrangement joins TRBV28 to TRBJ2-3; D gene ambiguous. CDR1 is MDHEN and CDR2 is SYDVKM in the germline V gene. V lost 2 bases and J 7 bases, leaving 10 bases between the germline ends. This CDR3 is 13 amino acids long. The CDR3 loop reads CASSLPPTNTQYF. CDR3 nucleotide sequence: TGTGCCAGCAGTTTACCTCCAACTAATACGCAGTATTTT.

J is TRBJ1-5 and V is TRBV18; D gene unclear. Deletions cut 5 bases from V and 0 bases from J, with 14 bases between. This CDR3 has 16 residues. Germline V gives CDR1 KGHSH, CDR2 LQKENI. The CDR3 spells CASSDTPSISNQPQHF. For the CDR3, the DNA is TGTGCCAGCTCAGATACCCCCTCTATTAGCAATCAGCCCCAGCATTTT.

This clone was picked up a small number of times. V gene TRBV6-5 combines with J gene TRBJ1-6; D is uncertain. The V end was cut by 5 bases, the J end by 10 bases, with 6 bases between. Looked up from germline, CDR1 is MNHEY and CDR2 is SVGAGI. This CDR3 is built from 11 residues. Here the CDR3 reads CASSNGSPLHF. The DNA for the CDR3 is TGTGCCAGCAGTAATGGCTCACCCCTCCACTTT.

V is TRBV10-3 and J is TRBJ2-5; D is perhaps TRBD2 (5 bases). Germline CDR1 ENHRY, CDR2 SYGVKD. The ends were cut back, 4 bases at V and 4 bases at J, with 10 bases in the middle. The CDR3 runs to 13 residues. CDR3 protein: CAISAWTGETQYF. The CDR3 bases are TGTGCCATCAGTGCCTGGACTGGAGAGACCCAGTACTTC.

The CDR3: CASSQDLEGRGAFF. For the CDR3, the DNA is TGCGCCAGCAGCCAAGATTTGGAGGGACGGGGCGCTTTCTTT. This chain uses TRBV4-1 with TRBJ1-1, with D possibly being TRBD1 (5 bases). The V end lost 0 bases, the J end lost 11 bases, and 16 bases lay between the germline ends. The CDR3 contains 14 residues. Germline loops: CDR1 MGHRA, CDR2 YSYEKL.

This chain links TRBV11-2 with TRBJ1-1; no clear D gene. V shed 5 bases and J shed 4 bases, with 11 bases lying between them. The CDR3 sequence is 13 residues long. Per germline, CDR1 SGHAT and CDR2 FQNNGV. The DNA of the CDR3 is TGTGCCAGCAGCCGCCTAAAGGGCACTGAAGCTTTCTTT. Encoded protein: CASSRLKGTEAFF.

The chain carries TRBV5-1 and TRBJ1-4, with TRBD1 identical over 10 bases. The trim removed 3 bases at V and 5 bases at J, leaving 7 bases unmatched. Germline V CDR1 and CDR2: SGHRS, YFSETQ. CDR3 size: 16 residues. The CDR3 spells CASSWGQGRQNEKLFF. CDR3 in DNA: TGCGCCAGCAGCTGGGGACAGGGGAGACAAAATGAAAAACTGTTTTTT.

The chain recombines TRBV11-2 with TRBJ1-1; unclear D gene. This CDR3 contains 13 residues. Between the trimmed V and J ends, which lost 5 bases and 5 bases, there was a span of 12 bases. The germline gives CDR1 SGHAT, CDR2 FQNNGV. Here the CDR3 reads CASSAGRWTEAFF. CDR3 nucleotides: TGTGCCAGCAGCGCCGGCAGATGGACTGAAGCTTTCTTT.

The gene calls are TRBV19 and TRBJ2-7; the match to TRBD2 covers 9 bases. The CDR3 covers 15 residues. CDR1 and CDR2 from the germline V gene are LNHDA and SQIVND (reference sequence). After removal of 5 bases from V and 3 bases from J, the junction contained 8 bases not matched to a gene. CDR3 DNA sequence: TGTGCCAGTAGTCCCCCCGGAGCGGGGGGCTACGAGCAGTACTTC. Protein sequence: CASSPPGAGGYEQYF.

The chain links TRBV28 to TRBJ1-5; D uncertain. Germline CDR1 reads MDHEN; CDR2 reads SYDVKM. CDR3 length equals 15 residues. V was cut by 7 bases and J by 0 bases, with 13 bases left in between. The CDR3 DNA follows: TGTGCCAGCAATAGGTCGGGTTATAGCAATCAGCCCCAGCATTTT. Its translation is CASNRSGYSNQPQHF.

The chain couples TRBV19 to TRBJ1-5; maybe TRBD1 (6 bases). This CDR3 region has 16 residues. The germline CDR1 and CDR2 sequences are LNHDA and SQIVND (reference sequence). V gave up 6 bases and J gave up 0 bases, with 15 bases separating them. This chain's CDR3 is CASRTIGGYSNQPQHF. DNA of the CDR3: TGTGCCAGTAGAACTATAGGGGGGTATAGCAATCAGCCCCAGCATTTT. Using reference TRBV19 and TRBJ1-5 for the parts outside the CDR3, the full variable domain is DGGITQSPKYLFRKEGQNVTLSCEQNLNHDAMYWYRQDPGQGLRLIYYSQIVNDFQKGDIAEGYSVSREKKESFPLTVTSAQKNPTAFYLCASRTIGGYSNQPQHFGDGTRLSIL.

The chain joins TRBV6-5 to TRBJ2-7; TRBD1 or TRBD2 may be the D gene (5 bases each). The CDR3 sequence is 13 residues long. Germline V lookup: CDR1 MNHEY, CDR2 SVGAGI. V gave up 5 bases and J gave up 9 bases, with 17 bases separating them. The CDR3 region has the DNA TGTGCCAGCAGTCGCGACGGGACCCTAAGGCAGTACTTC. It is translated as CASSRDGTLRQYF.

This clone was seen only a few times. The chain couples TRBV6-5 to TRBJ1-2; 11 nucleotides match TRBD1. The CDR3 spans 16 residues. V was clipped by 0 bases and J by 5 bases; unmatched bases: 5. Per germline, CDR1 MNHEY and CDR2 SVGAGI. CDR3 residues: CASSYSGQGARYGYTF. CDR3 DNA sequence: TGTGCCAGCAGTTACTCCGGACAGGGGGCTCGATATGGCTACACCTTC.

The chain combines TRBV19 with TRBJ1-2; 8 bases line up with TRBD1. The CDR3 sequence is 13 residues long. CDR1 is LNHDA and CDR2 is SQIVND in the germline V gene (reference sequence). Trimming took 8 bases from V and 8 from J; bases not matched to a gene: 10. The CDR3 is CASSPMDREGYTF. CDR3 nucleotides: TGTGCCAGTTCCCCGATGGACAGGGAAGGCTACACCTTC.

This CDR3 reads CASSMGLQETQYF. CDR3 in DNA: TGCGCCAGCAGCATGGGACTTCAAGAGACCCAGTACTTC. The chain is built from TRBV4-1 and TRBJ2-5; D may be TRBD2 (6 bases). CDR1 is MGHRA and CDR2 is YSYEKL in the germline V gene. The CDR3 has 13 residues. Trimming took 5 bases from V and 2 from J, leaving 9 bases between them.

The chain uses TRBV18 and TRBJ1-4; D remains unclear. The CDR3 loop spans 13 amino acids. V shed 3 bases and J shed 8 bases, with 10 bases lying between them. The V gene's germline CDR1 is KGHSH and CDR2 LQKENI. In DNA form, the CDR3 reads TGTGCCAGCTCACCCCTGACGGGGGAAAAACTGTTTTTT. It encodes CASSPLTGEKLFF. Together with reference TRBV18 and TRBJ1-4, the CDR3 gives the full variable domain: NAGVMQNPRHLVRRRGQEARLRCSPMKGHSHVYWYRQLPEEGLKFMVYLQKENIIDESGMPKERFSAEFPKEGPSILRIQQVVRGDSAAYFCASSPLTGEKLFFGSGTQLSVL.

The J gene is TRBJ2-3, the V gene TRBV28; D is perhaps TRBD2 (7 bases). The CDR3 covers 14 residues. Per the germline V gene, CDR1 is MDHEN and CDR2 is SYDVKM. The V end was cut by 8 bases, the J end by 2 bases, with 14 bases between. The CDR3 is CASRRGPITDTQYF. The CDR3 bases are TGTGCCAGCCGGCGGGGGCCAATCACAGATACGCAGTATTTT. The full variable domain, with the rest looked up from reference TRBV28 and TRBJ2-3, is DVKVTQSSRYLVKRTGEKVFLECVQDMDHENMFWYRQDPGLGLRLIYFSYDVKMKEKGDIPEGYSVSREKKERFSLILESASTNQTSMYLCASRRGPITDTQYFGPGTRLTVL.

The DNA for the CDR3 is TGTGCCAGCAGCTCAAGAATGGAGACCCAGTACTTC. It yields the protein CASSSRMETQYF. The V gene is TRBV11-2, the J gene TRBJ2-5; unclear D gene. Germline V CDR1 and CDR2: SGHAT, FQNNGV. The V end was cut by 4 bases, the J end by 5 bases, with 8 bases between. The CDR3 totals 12 residues. Supplemented by reference TRBV11-2 and TRBJ2-5, the full variable domain reads EAGVAQSPRYKIIEKRQSVAFWCNPISGHATLYWYQQILGQGPKLLIQFQNNGVVDDSQLPKDRFSAERLKGVDSTLKIQPAKLEDSAVYLCASSSRMETQYFGPGTRLLVL.

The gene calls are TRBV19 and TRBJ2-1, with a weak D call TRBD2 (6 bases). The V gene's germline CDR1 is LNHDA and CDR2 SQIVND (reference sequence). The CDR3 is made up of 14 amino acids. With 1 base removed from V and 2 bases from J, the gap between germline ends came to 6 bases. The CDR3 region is CASSIAGAYNEQFF. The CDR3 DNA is TGTGCCAGTAGTATAGCGGGGGCCTACAATGAGCAGTTCTTC.

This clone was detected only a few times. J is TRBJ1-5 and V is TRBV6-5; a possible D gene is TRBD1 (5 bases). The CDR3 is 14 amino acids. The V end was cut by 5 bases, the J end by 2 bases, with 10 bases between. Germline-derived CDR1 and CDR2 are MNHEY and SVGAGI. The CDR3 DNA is TGTGCCAGCAGTGTGGAGACAGGCAATCAGCCCCAGCATTTT. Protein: CASSVETGNQPQHF.

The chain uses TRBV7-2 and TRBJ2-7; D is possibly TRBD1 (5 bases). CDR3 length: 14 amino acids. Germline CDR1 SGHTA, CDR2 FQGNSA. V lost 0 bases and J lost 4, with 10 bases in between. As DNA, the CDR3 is TGTGCCAGCAGCTTAGCGAATGACAGATACGAGCAGTACTTC. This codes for CASSLANDRYEQYF.

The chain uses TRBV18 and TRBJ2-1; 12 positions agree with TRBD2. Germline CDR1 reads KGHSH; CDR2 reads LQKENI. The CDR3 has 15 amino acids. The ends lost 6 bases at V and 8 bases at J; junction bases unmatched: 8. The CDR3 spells CASSPGLAGRDEQFF. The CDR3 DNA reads TGTGCCAGCTCCCCAGGACTAGCGGGGAGGGATGAGCAGTTCTTC.